Reported below is one T cell receptor (beta chain). Assay used: immunoSEQ multiplex PCR; TCRdb lists only in-frame clones, some missing. The sample has about 83,000 clones; about 90% are singletons. The data stem from a study of T cell changes during pregnancy in multiple sclerosis. Germline V gives CDR1 WSHSY, CDR2 SAAADI. The CDR3 is 13 amino acids. Trimming pared 2 bases from V and 8 bases from J, leaving 10 bases between. The sample consisted of PBMCs, taken in the first trimester of pregnancy. The chain is built from TRBV10-2 and TRBJ1-5; D is unclear. The clonotype was recovered from a female donor in good health, serving as a control in a pregnancy study. Some clones in this sample may be carry-over from other donors' samples. CDR3 amino acids: CASSERRKEPQHF. The CDR3, as DNA: TGCGCCAGCAGTGAGCGGCGGAAAGAGCCCCAGCATTTT.